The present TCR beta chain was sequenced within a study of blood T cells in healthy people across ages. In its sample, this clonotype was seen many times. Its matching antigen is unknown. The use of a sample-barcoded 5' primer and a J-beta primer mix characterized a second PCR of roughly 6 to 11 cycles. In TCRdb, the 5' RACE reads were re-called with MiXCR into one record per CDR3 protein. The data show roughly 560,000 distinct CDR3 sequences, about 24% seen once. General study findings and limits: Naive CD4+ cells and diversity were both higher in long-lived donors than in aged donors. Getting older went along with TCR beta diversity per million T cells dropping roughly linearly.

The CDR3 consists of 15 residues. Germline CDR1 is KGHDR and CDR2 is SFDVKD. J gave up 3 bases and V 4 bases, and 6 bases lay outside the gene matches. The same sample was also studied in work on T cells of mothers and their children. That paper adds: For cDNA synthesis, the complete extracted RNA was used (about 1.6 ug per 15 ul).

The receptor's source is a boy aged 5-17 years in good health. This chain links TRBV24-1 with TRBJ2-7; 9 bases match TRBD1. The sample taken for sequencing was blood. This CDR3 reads CATSEGQGQYYEQYF. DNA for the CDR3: TGTGCCACCAGTGAGGGACAGGGCCAATACTACGAGCAGTACTTC.